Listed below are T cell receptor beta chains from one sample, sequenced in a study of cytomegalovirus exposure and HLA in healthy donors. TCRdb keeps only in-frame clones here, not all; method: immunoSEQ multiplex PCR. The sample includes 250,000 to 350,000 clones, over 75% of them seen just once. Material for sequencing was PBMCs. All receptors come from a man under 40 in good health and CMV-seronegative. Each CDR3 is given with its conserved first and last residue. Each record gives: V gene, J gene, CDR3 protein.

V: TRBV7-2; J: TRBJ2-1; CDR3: CASSSDRGSYNEQFF
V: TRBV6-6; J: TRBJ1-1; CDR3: CASSYGPKTEAFF
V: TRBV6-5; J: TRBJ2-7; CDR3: CASSSNPGQGYEQYF
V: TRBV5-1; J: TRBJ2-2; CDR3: CASRAGASTGELFF
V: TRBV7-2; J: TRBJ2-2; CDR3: CASSPVLAGPGELFF
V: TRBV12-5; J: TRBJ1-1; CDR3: CASGFGQGKGTEAFF
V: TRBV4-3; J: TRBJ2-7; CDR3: CASSHTPGSIYEQYF
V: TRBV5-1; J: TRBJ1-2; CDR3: CASSRADSNYGYTF
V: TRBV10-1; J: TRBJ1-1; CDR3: CASSPNRGTTEAFF
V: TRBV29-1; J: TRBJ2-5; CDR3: CSVEGQTRTQYF
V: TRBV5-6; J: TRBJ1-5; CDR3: CASSHRGTGQPQHF
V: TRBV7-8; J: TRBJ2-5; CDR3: CASSLAQRGSLETQYF
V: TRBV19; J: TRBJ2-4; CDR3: CATADRGKNIQYF
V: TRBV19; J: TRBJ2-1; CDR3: CASSITGVSNEQFF
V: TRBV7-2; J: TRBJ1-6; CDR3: CASSHRDRDSSPLHF
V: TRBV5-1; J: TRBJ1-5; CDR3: CASSLDGGNQPQHF
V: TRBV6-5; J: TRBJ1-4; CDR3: CASSYSGGGREKLFF
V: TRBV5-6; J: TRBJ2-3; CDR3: CASSVSGSTDTQYF
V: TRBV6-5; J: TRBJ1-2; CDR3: CASRGTGDGYGYTF
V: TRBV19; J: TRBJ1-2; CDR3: CASRSRQVEHGYTF
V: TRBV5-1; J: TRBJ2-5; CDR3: CASSLGNPPSEYF
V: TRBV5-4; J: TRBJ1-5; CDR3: CASSRDRDSNQPQHF
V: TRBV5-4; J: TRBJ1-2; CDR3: CASSFAGRGNYGYTF
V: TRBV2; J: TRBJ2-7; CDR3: CASSGQLSTYEQYF
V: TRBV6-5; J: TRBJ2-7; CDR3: CASRASGEGNEQYF
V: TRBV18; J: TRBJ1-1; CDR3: CASSPRTGENTEAFF
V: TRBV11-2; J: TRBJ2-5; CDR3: CASSPGTSGGASETQYF
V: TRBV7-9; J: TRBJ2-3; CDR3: CASSPRHQGTDTQYF
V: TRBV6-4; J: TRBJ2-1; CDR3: CASSDSAVGEQFF
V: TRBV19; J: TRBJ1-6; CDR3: CASSIGGKYDSPLHF
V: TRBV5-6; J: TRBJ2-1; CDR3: CASKLGGEYNEQFF
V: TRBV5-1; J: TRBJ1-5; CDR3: CASSQTGAPYQPQHF
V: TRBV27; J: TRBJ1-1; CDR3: CASSLSGSFFVNTEAFF
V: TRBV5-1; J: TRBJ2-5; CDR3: CASSLVRGQETQYF
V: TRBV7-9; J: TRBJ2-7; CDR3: CASSRLAGAPYEQYF
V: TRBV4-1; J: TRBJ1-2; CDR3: CASSQSTGFTYGYTF
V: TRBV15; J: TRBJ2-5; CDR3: CATSGGLAGPYTQETQYF
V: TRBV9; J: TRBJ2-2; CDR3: CASSVEGTGELFF
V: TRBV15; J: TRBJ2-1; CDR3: CATSTERGTYNEQFF
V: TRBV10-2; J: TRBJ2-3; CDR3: CASSDRKKDTQYF
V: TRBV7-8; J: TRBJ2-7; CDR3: CASSSGQGRINEQYF
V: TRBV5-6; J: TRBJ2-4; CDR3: CASSPTVAKNIQYF
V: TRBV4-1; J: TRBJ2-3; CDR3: CASSPLVGTGVDTQYF
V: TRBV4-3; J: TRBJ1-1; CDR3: CASSQGRGNTEAFF
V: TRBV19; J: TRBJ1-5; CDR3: CASSMATGTVRNQPQHF
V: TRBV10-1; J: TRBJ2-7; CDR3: CASSDPGQGLNEQYF
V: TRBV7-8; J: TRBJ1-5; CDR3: CASRDSENQPQHF
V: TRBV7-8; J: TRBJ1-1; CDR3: CASSPLTGDTEAFF
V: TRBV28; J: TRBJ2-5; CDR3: CASSLLPQETQYF
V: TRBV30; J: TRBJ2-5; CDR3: CAETHGGGQETQYF
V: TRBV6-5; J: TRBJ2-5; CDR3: CASSRSLAEETQYF
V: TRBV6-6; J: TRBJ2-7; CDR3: CASSLTVNYEQYF
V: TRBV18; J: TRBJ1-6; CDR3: CASSLDRGSSPLHF
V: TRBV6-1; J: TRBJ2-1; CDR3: CASSEVGGGASREEQFF